This T cell receptor beta chain was recovered during a study of T-cell memory formation after mild COVID-19. Study-wide background: Among the donors, TCR clusters were largely specific to each donor.

The 5'RACE method, run with constant-segment primers, produced TCR alpha and TCR beta cDNA libraries (carrying sample barcodes and UMIs). One entry per CDR3 protein results from TCRdb running MiXCR on the 5' RACE reads. The sample has around 440,000 distinct CDR3 sequences, about 20% seen once. This clonotype was seen more than once but under ten times. Its antigen is unknown. The ends were cut back, 4 bases at V and 4 bases at J, with 17 bases in the middle. The CDR3 totals 15 residues. Germline assignment: CDR1 SGHKS and CDR2 YYEKEE (reference sequence). General study points: Nothing showed for sure that second-wave clones peaking on day 37 were SARS-CoV-2 specific. There were some responding clones in pre-infection memory, which suggested that cross-reactive memory had joined.

The sequencing sample was made of PBMCs or a T cell subset sorted from them (not recorded which). The chain has TRBV5-5 and TRBJ2-5, with D unresolved. The source is an adult woman who had mild COVID-19 (a few samples of this study predate the infection). Cell type and time point are not known. The CDR3 sequence: CASSRLGAAVETQYF. The CDR3 DNA follows: TGTGCCAGCAGCCGCTTAGGTGCTGCCGTAGAGACCCAGTACTTC.